These 28 T cell receptor beta chains originate from one sample sequenced in a study of tumor-infiltrating lymphocytes in primary liver carcinoma. The source material, about 18-33 mg of unsorted bulk tissue, was used to co-extract RNA and DNA. With around 500 ng total RNA as template and a constant-region primer, TCR beta cDNA was made. Libraries of TCR beta came from three nested multiplex PCR rounds with slightly modified ARM-PCR. Two initial PCR rounds of about 11 cycles each paired TRBV1-TRBV30 forward primers with a C-beta reverse primer. TCRdb re-called the multiplex PCR reads through MiXCR, storing one row per CDR3 protein. This table holds roughly 48,000 distinct CDR3 sequences, about 68% found once. Material: liver tumor tissue from sampling region 3. Subset noted: tumor region T3, left-lateral pole. Receptors were obtained from a man aged 40-50 years with primary liver carcinoma and hepatitis B virus infection.

Concerning this clonotype itself: The junction differs from germline at one of its ends, possibly a read error. The chain is built from TRBV4-1 and TRBJ2-1; a weak D match, TRBD2 (6 bases). Germline V gene sequence: CDR1 MGHRA, CDR2 YSYEKL. This CDR3 is built from 14 residues. CDR3 DNA sequence: TGCGCCAGCTTCCAGGAGGGGTCCTACAATAAGCAGTTCTTC. Its translation: CASFQEGSYNKQFF.

This chain joins TRBV2 and TRBJ2-3; 9 nucleotides line up with TRBD1. Germline CDR1 is SNHLY and CDR2 is FYNNEI. J lost 0 bases, V lost 4 bases, and 2 bases had no gene match. The length of the CDR3 is 15 residues. CDR3 bases: TGTGCCAGCAGTGGAGGACAGGGGAGCACAGATACGCAGTATTTT. Its protein product is CASSGGQGSTDTQYF. Full variable domain (missing parts from reference TRBV2 and TRBJ2-3): EPEVTQTPSHQVTQMGQEVILRCVPISNHLYFYWYRQILGQKVEFLVSFYNNEISEKSEIFDDQFSVERPDGSNFTLKIRSTKLEDSAMYFCASSGGQGSTDTQYFGPGTRLTVL.

With respect to this clonotype: This sequence may be a read error, since a much larger clone differs from it by one base. V is TRBV5-1 and J is TRBJ2-5; 8 bases align to TRBD2. Per the germline V gene, CDR1 is SGHRS and CDR2 is YFSETQ. The CDR3 extends over 14 amino acids. The CDR3: CANSFGLAGETQYF. The DNA for the CDR3 is TGCGCCAACAGCTTTGGGCTAGCGGGAGAGACCCAGTACTTC.

This clonotype was observed many times. The chain couples TRBV10-3 to TRBJ2-3; 7 nucleotides align to TRBD2. V dropped 3 bases and J dropped 0; count of bases not matched to a gene: 9. CDR1 is ENHRY and CDR2 is SYGVKD in the germline V gene. The CDR3 consists of 17 residues. As DNA, the CDR3 is TGTGCCATCAGTGAACCCAGACTAGCAGAAAGCACAGATACGCAGTATTTT. Amino acids: CAISEPRLAESTDTQYF.

In the case of this clonotype: The junction does not match germline at one end; this may be a read error. The CDR3 here is CGSSSRTDGSSYEQYF. In DNA, the CDR3 is TGCGGCAGCAGTTCCCGCACGGACGGGAGCTCCTACGAGCAGTACTTC. The chain employs TRBV6-6 and TRBJ2-7, with a tentative D call TRBD2 (6 bases). CDR1 is MNHNY and CDR2 is SVGAGI in the germline V gene (reference sequence). The CDR3 has 16 amino acids.

This clonotype was observed a handful of times. This may stem from a read error, because a much larger clone lies one nucleotide away. The CDR3 region is CASSPRWGPVGNEQFF. The DNA of the CDR3 is TGTGCCAGCAGCCCCCGCTGGGGCCCCGTTGGCAATGAGCAGTTCTTC. This chain uses TRBV7-3 with TRBJ2-1, with D possibly matching TRBD1 (5 bases). Per germline, CDR1 SGHTA and CDR2 FQGTGA. Trimming took off 5 bases at V and 6 bases at J, with 20 bases between the two ends. The CDR3 runs to 16 residues.

This chain connects TRBV6-5 to TRBJ2-3; perhaps TRBD2 as D (5 bases). The V end was cut by 10 bases, the J end by 4 bases, with 18 bases between. The CDR3 runs to 14 residues. CDR1 is MNHEY and CDR2 is SVGAGI in the germline V gene. Here the CDR3 reads CANSVSQWADTQYF. CDR3 in DNA: TGTGCCAATAGCGTATCCCAGTGGGCAGATACGCAGTATTTT.

Comments on this clonotype: An end of the junction differs from the germline gene, which may be a read error. The genes are TRBV6-5 and TRBJ1-2; TRBD1 aligns across 9 bases. CDR3 length: 16 amino acids. The germline CDR1 and CDR2 sequences are MNHEY and SVGAGI. The CDR3 DNA sequence: TGTACCAGCAGTTACGATTGGGGGGACAGGGATAACGGCTACACTTTC. The encoded protein is CTSSYDWGDRDNGYTF.

V gene TRBV12-3 or TRBV12-4 combines with J gene TRBJ2-2; TRBD1 matches at 9 bases. This CDR3 has 14 amino acids. CDR3 sequence reads: CTVPQGAGTGELFF. The CDR3 DNA reads as TGTACCGTACCACAGGGGGCGGGCACCGGGGAGCTGTTTTTT.

As for this clonotype: A junction end diverges from the germline sequence, so it may reflect a read error. V usage is TRBV7-9 and J usage is TRBJ2-5, with TRBD1 identical over 10 bases. The length of the CDR3 is 16 residues. Germline V lookup: CDR1 SEHNR, CDR2 FQNEAQ (reference sequence). The CDR3: CVSSSRDRGTQETQYF. The CDR3 coding sequence is TGTGTCAGCAGCTCACGGGACAGGGGAACGCAAGAGACCCAGTATTTC.

Concerning this clonotype: The junction differs from germline at one of its ends, possibly a read error. V and J are TRBV29-1 and TRBJ2-3; 7 nucleotides line up with TRBD2. The CDR3 is 15 residues long. In germline, CDR1 is SQVTM, CDR2 ANQGSEA. CDR3 bases: TGCAGCGTTGGGGGGACTACCGGACACACAGATACGCGGTGTTTT. This translates into CSVGGTTGHTDTRCF.

On this clonotype itself: Mismatch with germline at one junction end may stem from a read error. V is TRBV11-2 and J is TRBJ2-2, with D unresolved. Germline assignment: CDR1 SGHAT and CDR2 FQNNGV. The CDR3 spans 13 residues. The CDR3 region is CTSSLVRTPELFF. Here the CDR3 DNA reads TGTACCAGCAGCCTGGTTAGAACCCCGGAGCTGTTTTTT.

A remark on this clonotype: Since the CDR3 does not end with the conserved phenylalanine or tryptophan, this likely comes from a read error. Because the CDR3's place on the DNA is in doubt, the DNA is left out and the CDR3 is given as listed by TCRdb. The V call is TRBV6-2 or TRBV6-3, the J call TRBJ2-7. Germline CDR1 reads MNHEY; CDR2 reads SVGEGT. Termini included, the CDR3 measures 13 amino acids. The CDR3 loop is CASSRRDFYEKYS.

Points on this clonotype: The junction and the germline gene differ at one end; a read error may be behind it. The chain combines TRBV4-1 with TRBJ2-3, with TRBD2 matching over 14 bases. The CDR3 covers 18 residues. Germline assignment: CDR1 MGHRA and CDR2 YSYEKL. CDR3 nucleotide sequence: TGCGCCAGCAACCAAAAGTCTCCGGGACTAGCGGGAGCAGATACGCAGTATTTT. Translated, it gives CASNQKSPGLAGADTQYF.

As regards this clonotype: A much larger clone is a single base away; this may be a read error. V and J are TRBV28 and TRBJ2-6; D possibly matches TRBD1 or TRBD2 (5 bases each). This CDR3 has 16 residues. Looked up from germline, CDR1 is MDHEN and CDR2 is SYDVKM. The chain's CDR3 is CASSLRGRVWAYVLTF. For the CDR3, the DNA is TGTGCCAGCAGTCTCCGGGGACGGGTCTGGGCCTACGTCCTGACTTTC.

As for this clonotype: Given the absence of the conserved phenylalanine or tryptophan at the CDR3 end, a read error is likely. No DNA is shown, since the ends of the CDR3 on it are uncertain; the CDR3 is the one TCRdb lists. The V and J genes are TRBV7-9 and TRBJ2-7. Germline V gene data show CDR1 as SEHNR and CDR2 as FQNEAQ (reference sequence). Ends included, the CDR3 has 12 residues. The CDR3 region is CASSSLGYEQYL.

With respect to this clonotype: Since no conserved phenylalanine or tryptophan closes the CDR3, a read error is the likely cause. CDR3 DNA: TGTGCCAGCAGTTCTACAGAGGGCCGGAGGTACGAGCAGTACTTA. Residues: CASSSTEGRRYEQYL. The chain links TRBV11-2 to TRBJ2-7; D is perhaps TRBD2 (5 bases). The length of the CDR3 is 15 residues. V lost 6 bases and J 4 bases, leaving 19 bases between the germline ends. From germline, CDR1 is SGHAT and CDR2 FQNNGV.

This clonotype was recorded a few times. The chain uses TRBV24-1 and TRBJ1-2; D gene uncertain. V lost 5 bases and J lost 4, with 7 bases in between. Germline CDR1 is KGHDR and CDR2 is SFDVKD. The CDR3 sequence is 12 residues long. This CDR3 is CATSAGSYGYTF. The CDR3, as DNA: TGTGCCACCAGTGCCGGGAGCTATGGCTACACCTTC.

Turning to this clonotype: The germline gene is not matched at one end of the junction; a read error may be the cause. V and J are TRBV19 and TRBJ1-2; TRBD1 agrees at 9 bases. Germline CDR1 reads LNHDA; CDR2 reads SQIVND (reference sequence). The CDR3 covers 15 residues. CDR3 loop: CASIRTGVGKDGHTF. As DNA, the CDR3 is TGTGCCAGTATCCGGACAGGGGTGGGCAAGGATGGCCACACCTTC.

As for this clonotype: The junction departs from the called germline gene at one end, perhaps through a read error. The chain employs TRBV7-3 and TRBJ2-3; TRBD1 might be the D (5 bases). From germline, CDR1 is SGHTA and CDR2 FQGTGA. The CDR3 runs 14 residues. CDR3 loop: CVSSPGHHTDTQYF. The CDR3 DNA follows: TGTGTCAGCAGCCCCGGACACCACACAGATACGCAGTATTTT. The complete variable domain, with remaining parts taken from reference TRBV7-3 and TRBJ2-3, reads GAGVSQTPSNKVTEKGKYVELRCDPISGHTALYWYRQSLGQGPEFLIYFQGTGAADDSGLPNDRFFAVRPEGSVSTLKIQRTERGDSAVYLCVSSPGHHTDTQYFGPGTRLTVL.

As concerns this clonotype: Compared with germline, one end of the junction differs, possibly owing to a read error. The rearrangement joins TRBV28 to TRBJ2-5; the match to TRBD2 covers 8 bases. The germline V gene has CDR1 MDHEN and CDR2 SYDVKM. The CDR3 consists of 15 residues. CDR3 bases: TGTGCCAACAGTATTTCCGGGAGGGGCCAAGAGACCCAATACTTC. It encodes CANSISGRGQETQYF.

The chain joins TRBV11-2 to TRBJ1-1; 7 bases agree with TRBD1. With V trimmed by 6 bases and J by 0 bases, 7 bases remained unmatched. CDR1 SGHAT and CDR2 FQNNGV come from the germline V gene. CDR3 size: 15 residues. CDR3 DNA: TGTGCCAGCAGACTCAACAGGGGCCTGAACACTGAAGCTTTCTTT. This gives the protein CASRLNRGLNTEAFF. Supplemented by reference TRBV11-2 and TRBJ1-1, the full variable domain reads EAGVAQSPRYKIIEKRQSVAFWCNPISGHATLYWYQQILGQGPKLLIQFQNNGVVDDSQLPKDRFSAERLKGVDSTLKIQPAKLEDSAVYLCASRLNRGLNTEAFFGQGTRLTVV.

With regard to this clonotype: The conserved final phenylalanine or tryptophan is absent from the CDR3, which likely points to a read error. The V and J genes are TRBV10-3 and TRBJ2-6; the D gene is possibly TRBD1 (6 bases). The CDR3 sequence is 15 residues long. Germline CDR1 and CDR2: ENHRY and SYGVKD. The CDR3 nucleotides read TGTACCATCAGTGGGGGCCGCTCTGGGGCCAACGTCCTGACTCTC. Protein sequence: CTISGGRSGANVLTL.

This clonotype has at least ten counts. The chain combines TRBV6-1 with TRBJ1-2, with 7 positions matching TRBD1. The germline CDR1 and CDR2 sequences are MNHNS and SASEGT. This CDR3 has 14 residues. Unmatched junction bases numbered 9, after V lost 5 bases and J lost 6 bases. The CDR3 DNA follows: TGTGCCAGCAGTACCCGACAGGGATCGAATGGCTACACCTTC. This codes for CASSTRQGSNGYTF.

Notes on this clonotype: The junction shows a germline mismatch at one end, possibly a read error. V is TRBV7-9 and J is TRBJ2-3, with TRBD2 matching 11 bases. The CDR3 contains 18 residues. Germline V gene lookup returns CDR1 SEHNR and CDR2 FQNEAQ (reference sequence). The chain's CDR3 is CASSLGSSGRAGIDTQYF. CDR3 bases: TGTGCCAGCAGCTTAGGCAGTAGCGGGAGGGCCGGCATAGATACGCAGTATTTC.

In regard to this clonotype: One end of the junction fails to match germline, which may point to a read error. This sequence joins TRBV12-3 or TRBV12-4 and TRBJ1-6, with no clear D. The CDR3 sequence is 15 residues long. The chain's CDR3 is CVSSSTIVRNSPLHF. Here the CDR3 DNA reads TGTGTCAGCAGTTCCACGATAGTGCGTAATTCACCCCTCCACTTT.

As to this clonotype: One end of the junction fails to match germline, which may point to a read error. The rearrangement links TRBV6-6 to TRBJ2-1; 8 bases map to TRBD2. Germline lookup yields CDR1 MNHNY and CDR2 SVGAGI (reference sequence). The CDR3 spans 16 residues. The CDR3 DNA is TGTACCAGCACCCCACAGGGACTAGGCCAATCCAATGAGCAATTCTTC. Amino acids: CTSTPQGLGQSNEQFF.

This chain joins TRBV4-1 and TRBJ1-5; D may be TRBD1 (5 bases). Per germline, CDR1 MGHRA and CDR2 YSYEKL. The germline V and J ends were trimmed by 6 bases and 7 bases, with 22 bases remaining between them. This CDR3 is built from 16 residues. The CDR3 reads CASSQNTDMVGQPQHF. The DNA for the CDR3 is TGCGCCAGCAGTCAAAACACGGACATGGTCGGCCAGCCCCAGCATTTT.